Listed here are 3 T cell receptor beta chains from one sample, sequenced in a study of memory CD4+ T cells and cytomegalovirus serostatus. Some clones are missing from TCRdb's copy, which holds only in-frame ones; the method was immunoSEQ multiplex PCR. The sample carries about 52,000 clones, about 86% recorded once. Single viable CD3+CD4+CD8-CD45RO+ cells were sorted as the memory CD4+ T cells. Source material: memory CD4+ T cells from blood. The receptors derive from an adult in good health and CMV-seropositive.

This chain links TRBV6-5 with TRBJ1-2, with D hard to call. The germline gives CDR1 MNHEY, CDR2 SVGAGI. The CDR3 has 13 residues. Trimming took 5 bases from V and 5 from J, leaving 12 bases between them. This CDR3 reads CASSPVHKYGYTF. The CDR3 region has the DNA TGTGCCAGCAGTCCGGTACACAAGTATGGCTACACCTTC.

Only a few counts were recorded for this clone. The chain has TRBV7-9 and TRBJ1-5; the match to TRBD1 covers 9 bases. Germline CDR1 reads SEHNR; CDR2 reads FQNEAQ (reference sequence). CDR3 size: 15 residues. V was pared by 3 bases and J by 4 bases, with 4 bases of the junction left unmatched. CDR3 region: CASSFGDRENQPQHF. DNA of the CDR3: TGTGCCAGCAGCTTCGGGGACAGGGAAAATCAGCCCCAGCATTTT.

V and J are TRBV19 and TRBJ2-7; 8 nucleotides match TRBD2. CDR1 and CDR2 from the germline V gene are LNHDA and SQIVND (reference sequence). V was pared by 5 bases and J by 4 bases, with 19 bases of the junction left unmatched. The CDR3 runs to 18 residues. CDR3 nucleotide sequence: TGTGCCAGTAGTCCTCCGGGGGGTAGCGGGGTACTATTATACGAGCAGTACTTC. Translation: CASSPPGGSGVLLYEQYF.